This TCR beta chain was captured in a study of blood T cell repertoires in COVID-19. The table came from immunoSEQ multiplex PCR; TCRdb's copy has only in-frame clones and leaves some out. The sample gives roughly 150,000 clones, about 77% of which show up once; about 14% is in the top ten. Germline trimming cut 9 bases from V and 3 bases from J; bases unmatched to any gene: 8. Germline V lookup: CDR1 SGHNT, CDR2 YENEEA. The CDR3 length is 13 residues. This chain links TRBV11-3 with TRBJ2-7; 7 nucleotides agree with TRBD1. This receptor was obtained from a woman aged 80 or older with acute or convalescent COVID-19. Material: peripheral blood. The CDR3 DNA sequence: TGTGCCAGTTTAACAGGGGAAGGCTACGAGCAGTACTTC. Its translation is CASLTGEGYEQYF.